This T cell receptor (beta chain) was sequenced during a study of shared clonotypes between healthy human individuals. Data came from immunoSEQ multiplex PCR; TCRdb stores just in-frame clones and leaves some out. The table lists over 1.4 million clones, around 97% of them singletons. Germline lookup yields CDR1 GTSNPN and CDR2 SVGIG (reference sequence). J gave up 3 bases and V 0 bases, and 13 bases lay outside the gene matches. The CDR3 spans 17 residues. This clonotype was obtained from a man aged 25-45 years in good health. Input material: naive CD4+ T cells sorted from blood. The sample's subset: CD45RA+ positively selected. The chain employs TRBV30 and TRBJ2-7; TRBD1 matches at 8 bases. DNA for the CDR3: TGTGCCTGGAGTGTATACCGTCGGCAGGGGGCCAACTACGAGCAGTACTTC. This translates into CAWSVYRRQGANYEQYF. The variable domain in full, completed from reference TRBV30 and TRBJ2-7, reads SQTIHQWPATLVQPVGSPLSLECTVEGTSNPNLYWYRQAAGRGLQLLFYSVGIGQISSEVPQNLSASRPQDRQFILSSKKLLLSDSGFYLCAWSVYRRQGANYEQYFGPGTRLTVT.